Included here is one T cell receptor beta chain sequence, with context. This sample stems from a study of T cell changes during pregnancy in multiple sclerosis. The table came from immunoSEQ multiplex PCR; TCRdb's copy has only in-frame clones and leaves some out. This table holds approximately 52,000 clones, almost 95% found once. The germline V and J ends were trimmed by 1 base and 2 bases, with 8 bases remaining between them. This CDR3 has 14 amino acids. The V gene's germline CDR1 is SGDLS and CDR2 YYNGEE. This specimen consisted of CD4+ T cells from peripheral blood mononuclear cells, obtained in the third trimester of pregnancy. The clonotype originates from a female donor with multiple sclerosis, enrolled in a pregnancy study. This sequence joins TRBV9 and TRBJ2-3, with TRBD1 as a possible D gene (6 bases). CDR3 in amino acids: CASSVRGSTDTQYF. DNA of the CDR3: TGTGCCAGCAGCGTAAGGGGGTCCACAGATACGCAGTATTTT.